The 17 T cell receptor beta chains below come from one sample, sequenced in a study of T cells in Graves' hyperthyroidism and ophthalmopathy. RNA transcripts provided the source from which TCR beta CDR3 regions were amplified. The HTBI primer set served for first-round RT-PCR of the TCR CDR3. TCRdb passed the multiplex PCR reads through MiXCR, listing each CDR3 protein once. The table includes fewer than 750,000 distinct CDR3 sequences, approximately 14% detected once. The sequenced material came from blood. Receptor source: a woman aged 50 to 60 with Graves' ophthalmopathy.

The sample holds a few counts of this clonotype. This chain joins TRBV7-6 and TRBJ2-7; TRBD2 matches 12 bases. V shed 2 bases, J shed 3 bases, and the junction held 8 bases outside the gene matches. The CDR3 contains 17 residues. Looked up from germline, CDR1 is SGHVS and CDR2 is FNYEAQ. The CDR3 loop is CASSLMPQTSGSYEQYF. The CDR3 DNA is TGTGCCAGCAGCTTAATGCCTCAGACTAGCGGGAGCTACGAGCAGTACTTC.

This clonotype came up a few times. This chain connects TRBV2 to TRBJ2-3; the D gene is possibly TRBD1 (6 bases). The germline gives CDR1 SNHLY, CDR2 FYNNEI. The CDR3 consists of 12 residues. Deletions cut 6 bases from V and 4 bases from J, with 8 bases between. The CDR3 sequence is CASRNRADTQYF. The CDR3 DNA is TGTGCCAGCAGGAACAGGGCAGATACGCAGTATTTT.

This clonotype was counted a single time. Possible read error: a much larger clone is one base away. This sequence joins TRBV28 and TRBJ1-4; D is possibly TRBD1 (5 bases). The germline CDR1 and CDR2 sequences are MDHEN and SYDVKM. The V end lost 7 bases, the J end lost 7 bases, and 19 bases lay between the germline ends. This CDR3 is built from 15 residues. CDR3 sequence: CASKTSKGPGEKLFF. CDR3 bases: TGTGCCAGCAAGACATCCAAGGGGCCCGGTGAAAAACTGTTTTTT.

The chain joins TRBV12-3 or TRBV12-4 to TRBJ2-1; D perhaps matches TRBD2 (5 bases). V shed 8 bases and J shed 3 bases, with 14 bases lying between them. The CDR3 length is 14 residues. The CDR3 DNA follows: TGTGCCAGCGCTTGGACTGTGCTCTACAATGAGCAGTTCTTC. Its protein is CASAWTVLYNEQFF.

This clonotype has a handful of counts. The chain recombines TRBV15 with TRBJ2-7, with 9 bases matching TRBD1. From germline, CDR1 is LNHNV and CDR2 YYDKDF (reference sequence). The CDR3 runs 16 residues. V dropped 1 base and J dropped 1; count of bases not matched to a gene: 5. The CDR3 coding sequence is TGTGCCACCAGCAGAGGTGGGACAGGGAGTTCCTACGAGCAGTACTTC. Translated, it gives CATSRGGTGSSYEQYF.

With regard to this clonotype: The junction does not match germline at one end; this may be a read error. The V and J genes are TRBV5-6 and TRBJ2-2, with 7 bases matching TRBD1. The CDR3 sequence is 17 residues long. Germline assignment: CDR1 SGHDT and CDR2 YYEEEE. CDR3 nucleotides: TGTGCCAGCGGCTTGGTGGGGAACAGGGGTGGAACCGGGGAGCTGTTTTTT. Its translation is CASGLVGNRGGTGELFF.

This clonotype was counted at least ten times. The CDR3 sequence is CASSFGQDRPQHF. The CDR3 DNA reads as TGTGCCAGCAGCTTCGGACAGGATCGACCCCAGCATTTT. The rearrangement joins TRBV7-8 to TRBJ1-5; 7 positions agree with TRBD1. CDR3 length: 13 residues. J lost 10 bases, V lost 3 bases, and 6 bases had no gene match. Germline loops: CDR1 SGHVS, CDR2 FQNEAQ. Drawing the rest from reference TRBV7-8 and TRBJ1-5, the complete variable domain is GAGVSQSPRYKVAKRGQDVALRCDPISGHVSLFWYQQALGQGPEFLTYFQNEAQLDKSGLPSDRFFAERPEGSVSTLKIQRTQQEDSAVYLCASSFGQDRPQHFGDGTRLSIL.

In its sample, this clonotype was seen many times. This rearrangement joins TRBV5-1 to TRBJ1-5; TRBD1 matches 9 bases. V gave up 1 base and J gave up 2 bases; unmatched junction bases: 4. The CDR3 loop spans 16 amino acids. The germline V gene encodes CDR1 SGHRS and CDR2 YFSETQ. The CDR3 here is CASSLTGGAGNQPQHF. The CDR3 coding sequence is TGCGCCAGCAGCTTGACAGGGGGCGCGGGCAATCAGCCCCAGCATTTT.

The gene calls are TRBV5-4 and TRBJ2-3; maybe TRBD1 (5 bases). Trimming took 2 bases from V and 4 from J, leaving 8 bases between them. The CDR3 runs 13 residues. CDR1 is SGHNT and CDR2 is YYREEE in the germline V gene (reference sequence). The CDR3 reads CASSLIRADTQYF. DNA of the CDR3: TGTGCCAGCAGCTTAATCAGGGCAGATACGCAGTATTTT.

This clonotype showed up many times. The CDR3 sequence: CSARPGTHGNEQFF. Written as DNA, the CDR3 is TGCAGTGCTAGGCCCGGGACACACGGAAATGAGCAGTTCTTC. The J gene is TRBJ2-1, the V gene TRBV20-1; perhaps TRBD1 as D (6 bases). Trimming removed 3 bases at V and 7 bases at J, with 16 bases between. Germline lookup yields CDR1 DFQATT and CDR2 SNEGSKA (reference sequence). The CDR3 extends over 14 amino acids.

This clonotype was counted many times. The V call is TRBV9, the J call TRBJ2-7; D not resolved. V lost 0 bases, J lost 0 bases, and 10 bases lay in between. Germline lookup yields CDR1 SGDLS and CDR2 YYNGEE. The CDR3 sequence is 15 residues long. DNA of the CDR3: TGTGCCAGCAGCGTAGCCGCCTCGAGCTCCTACGAGCAGTACTTC. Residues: CASSVAASSSYEQYF.

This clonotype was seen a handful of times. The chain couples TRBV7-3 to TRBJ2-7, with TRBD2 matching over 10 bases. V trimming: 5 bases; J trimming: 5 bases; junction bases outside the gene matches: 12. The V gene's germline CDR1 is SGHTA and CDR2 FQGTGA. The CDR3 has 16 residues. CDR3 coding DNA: TGTGCCAGCAGCCCAAGCGGGAGGGGGGGGGGCCACGAGCAGTACTTC. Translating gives CASSPSGRGGGHEQYF.

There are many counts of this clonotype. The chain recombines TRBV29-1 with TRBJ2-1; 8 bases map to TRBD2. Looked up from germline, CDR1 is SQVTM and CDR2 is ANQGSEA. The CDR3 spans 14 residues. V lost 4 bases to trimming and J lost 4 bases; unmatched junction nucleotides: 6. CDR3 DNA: TGCAGCGTTGCAAGAGCGGGAGTTTACAATGAGCAGTTCTTC. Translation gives CSVARAGVYNEQFF.

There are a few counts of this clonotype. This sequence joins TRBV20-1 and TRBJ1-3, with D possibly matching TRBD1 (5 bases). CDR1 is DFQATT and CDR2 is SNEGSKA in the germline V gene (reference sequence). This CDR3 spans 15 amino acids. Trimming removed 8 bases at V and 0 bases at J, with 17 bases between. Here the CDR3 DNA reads TGCAGTACCCCAATTTGGGGGAGCTCTGGAAACACCATATATTTT. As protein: CSTPIWGSSGNTIYF.

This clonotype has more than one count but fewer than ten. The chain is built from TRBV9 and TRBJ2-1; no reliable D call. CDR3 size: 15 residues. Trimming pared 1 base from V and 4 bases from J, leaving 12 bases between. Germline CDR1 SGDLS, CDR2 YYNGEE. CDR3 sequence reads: CASSVKPGSYNEQFF. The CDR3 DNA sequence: TGTGCCAGCAGCGTAAAACCCGGCAGTTACAATGAGCAGTTCTTC.

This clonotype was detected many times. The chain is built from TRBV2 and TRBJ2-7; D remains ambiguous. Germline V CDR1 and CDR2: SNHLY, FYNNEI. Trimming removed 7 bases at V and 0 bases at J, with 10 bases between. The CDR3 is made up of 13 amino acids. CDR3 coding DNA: TGTGCCAGCACCCGGGCCTTCTCCTACGAGCAGTACTTC. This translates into CASTRAFSYEQYF.

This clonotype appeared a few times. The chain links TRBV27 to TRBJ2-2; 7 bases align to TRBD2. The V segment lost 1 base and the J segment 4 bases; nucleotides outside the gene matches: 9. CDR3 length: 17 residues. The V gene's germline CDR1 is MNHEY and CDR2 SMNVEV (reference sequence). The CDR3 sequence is CASSLFGGLAVTGELFF. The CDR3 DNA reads TGTGCCAGCAGTTTATTTGGCGGCCTAGCGGTCACCGGGGAGCTGTTTTTT.